A selection of T cell receptor beta chains follows, all from one sample in a study of regulatory T cells in long-lasting Graves disease. From the multiplex PCR reads, TCRdb called clonotypes with MiXCR, one entry per CDR3 protein. The sample contains about 460,000 distinct CDR3 sequences, approximately 23% of which appear only once. This sample comprised peripheral blood mononuclear cells (PBMCs), obtained when the disease was refractory, from a patient treated with antithyroid drugs. These receptors originate from a female donor with Graves disease. Each CDR3 is given with its conserved first and last residue. Each record gives: D gene, V gene, clone size, J gene, CDR3 DNA, CDR3 protein. D genes are given only for firm matches. A row's size may be missing; if present it is once, few, many or a size class.

>-|TRBV6-5|many|TRBJ2-5
TGTGCCAGCAGTTACGGTTTGAGTGAGACCCAGTACTTC
CASSYGLSETQYF
>-|TRBV7-2|many|TRBJ1-2
TGTGCCAGCAGTCTGGGTGGCGGTAACTATGGCTACACCTTC
CASSLGGGNYGYTF
>-|TRBV19|many|TRBJ1-2
TGTGCCAGTTCTACAGGGTTGCATGGCTACACCTTC
CASSTGLHGYTF
>-|TRBV5-4|few|TRBJ1-1
TGTGCCAGCAGCTTCTCGACAGGACCCGTTGAAGCTTTCTTT
CASSFSTGPVEAFF
>-|TRBV6-2/TRBV6-3|-|TRBJ1-2
TGTGCCAGCAGTGAGTCGAAGGGGGAACAAGGCTACACCTTC
CASSESKGEQGYTF
>-|TRBV2|many|TRBJ1-1
TGTGCCAGCAGTTTTGCATACATTGAAGCTTTCTTT
CASSFAYIEAFF
>-|TRBV7-9|many|TRBJ2-7
TGTGCCAGCAGCTCAGTGGGTCGTCAAGACTACGAGCAGTACTTC
CASSSVGRQDYEQYF
>TRBD1|TRBV27|few|TRBJ1-5
TGTGCCAGCAGTGCCGACAGGGGAAATCAGCCCCAGCATTTT
CASSADRGNQPQHF
>TRBD2|TRBV28|few|TRBJ2-1
TGTGCCAGCAGTTTTGAAGCGGGAGTGACCTACAATGAGCAGTTCTTC
CASSFEAGVTYNEQFF
>TRBD1|TRBV7-3|once|TRBJ1-1
TGTGCCAGCAGCCAAAACAGGGGTGGTACTGAAGCTTTCTTT
CASSQNRGGTEAFF
>-|TRBV27|many|TRBJ2-7
TGTGCCAGCAGCTCCATAGGGACACCCTCCTACGAGCAGTACTTC
CASSSIGTPSYEQYF
>TRBD1|TRBV12-5|-|TRBJ2-1
TGTGCTAGTGGTTTGGGGACAGGGGGCTCCTACAATGAGCAGTTCTTC
CASGLGTGGSYNEQFF
>-|TRBV30|few|TRBJ1-6
TGTGCCTGGGGGGAGGATTCACCCCTCCACTTT
CAWGEDSPLHF
>-|TRBV28|-|TRBJ1-6
TGTGCCCGCAGTCCCCTGCGGGTCGGGATATCACCCCTCCACTTT
CARSPLRVGISPLHF
>TRBD2|TRBV3-1|-|TRBJ2-7
TGTGCCAGCAGCCAAGGGCCCAGCGGGAACAGCTACGAGCAGTACTTC
CASSQGPSGNSYEQYF
>TRBD1|TRBV28|many|TRBJ1-5
TGTGCCAGCAGGGGATGGACAGGACTCTATAGCAATCAGCCCCAGCATTTT
CASRGWTGLYSNQPQHF
>-|TRBV2|many|TRBJ1-2
TGTGCCAGCAACAATGACAGGTTCTCTAACTATGGCTACACCTTC
CASNNDRFSNYGYTF
>-|TRBV7-9|few|TRBJ2-2
TGTGCCAGCAGCACCACATCGAACACCGGGGAGCTGTTTTTT
CASSTTSNTGELFF
>-|TRBV7-2|many|TRBJ2-4
TGTGCCAGCAGCTTAGATCACAGGGCCCCACATCAGTACTTC
CASSLDHRAPHQYF
>-|TRBV20-1|few|TRBJ1-4
TGCAGTGCTCGGGTGGCGACAACAGAAGAAAAACTGTTTTTT
CSARVATTEEKLFF
>-|TRBV28|many|TRBJ1-1
TGTGCCAGCATTTGGGGCCCAATCAACACTGAAGCTTTCTTT
CASIWGPINTEAFF
>-|TRBV2|many|TRBJ1-2
TGTGCCAGCAGTGAAACGTCAAACGGCTACACCTTC
CASSETSNGYTF
>-|TRBV28|many|TRBJ1-4
TGTGCCAGCCTTTCAGGGGCATCTAATGAAAAACTGTTTTTT
CASLSGASNEKLFF
>-|TRBV7-2|-|TRBJ2-5
TGTGCCAGCAGCTTAAGTTACCTAGTGGGCGGGACCCAGTACTTC
CASSLSYLVGGTQYF
>TRBD1|TRBV20-1|-|TRBJ1-4
TGCAGTGCTAACAAAATTGGGGGACAGGGGTTCTTGGATGAAAAACTGTTTTTT
CSANKIGGQGFLDEKLFF
>-|TRBV6-1|-|TRBJ2-1
TGTGCCAGCAGTGAGGGTCCTGGGGGAAGCTCCTACAATGAGCAGTTCTTC
CASSEGPGGSSYNEQFF
>-|TRBV5-4|few|TRBJ1-5
TGTGCCAGCAGTTTACAGGGATCTCATCAGCCCCAGCATTTT
CASSLQGSHQPQHF
>-|TRBV12-3/TRBV12-4|few|TRBJ2-3
TGTGCCAGCAGTCAGACTAAGGATACGCAGTATTTT
CASSQTKDTQYF
>TRBD2|TRBV28|few|TRBJ2-1
TGTGCCAGCAGTTTAACAACTAGCGGGCTCTACAATGAGCAGTTCTTC
CASSLTTSGLYNEQFF
>-|TRBV30|many|TRBJ1-1
TGTGCCTCCCAGGGAGTGGATGCTGAAGCTTTCTTT
CASQGVDAEAFF
>-|TRBV7-2|-|TRBJ1-4
TGTGCCAGCAGCTCCAAGCCGTCTGGGAAACTGTTTTTT
CASSSKPSGKLFF
>-|TRBV5-5|many|TRBJ2-5
TGTGCCAGCAGCTTATACCTAGGCCAAGAGACCCAGTACTTC
CASSLYLGQETQYF
>TRBD1|TRBV2|-|TRBJ1-6
TGTGCCAGCAGCGGACAGGGGAACGATGATTCACCCCTCCACTTT
CASSGQGNDDSPLHF
>-|TRBV28|many|TRBJ1-4
TGTGCCAGCAGCTCCCCCAGGGGCCCAACTAATGAAAAACTGTTTTTT
CASSSPRGPTNEKLFF
>-|TRBV6-5|many|TRBJ2-3
TGTGCCAGCAGTTACCGGGACACAGATACGCAGTATTTT
CASSYRDTDTQYF
>-|TRBV28|many|TRBJ1-3
TGTGCCAGCAGTTTAGAGCTACGCCACGGAAACACCATATATTTT
CASSLELRHGNTIYF
>-|TRBV10-3|few|TRBJ2-3
TGTGCCATCAGTGAGGGCACCGCGGGAGATACGCAGTATTTT
CAISEGTAGDTQYF
>-|TRBV20-1|few|TRBJ2-7
TGCAGTGCTAGAGATGGCATACGAAGGTACTTC
CSARDGIRRYF
>TRBD1|TRBV12-3/TRBV12-4|many|TRBJ1-1
TGTGCCAGCAGTTTAGCGGCGGGACAGCGAGCTTTCTTT
CASSLAAGQRAFF
>-|TRBV7-2|many|TRBJ1-5
TGTGCCAGCAGCTTTTCTTGGAGGGGCAATCAGCCCCAGCATTTT
CASSFSWRGNQPQHF
>-|TRBV18|-|TRBJ1-1
TGTGCCAGCTCACCACCGACAGTCTACACTGAAGCTTTCTTT
CASSPPTVYTEAFF
>-|TRBV7-2|many|TRBJ1-1
TGTGCCAGCAGCCTAGCTCCTCTCGGGACACCGAACACTGAAGCTTTCTTT
CASSLAPLGTPNTEAFF
>-|TRBV2|many|TRBJ1-6
TGTGCCAGCAGTTCGACGGACTCTAATAATTCACCCCTCCACTTT
CASSSTDSNNSPLHF
>-|TRBV28|once|TRBJ1-5
TGTGCCAGCAGTGTCCCCCCAAACCCCCAGCATTTT
CASSVPPNPQHF
>TRBD1|TRBV29-1|many|TRBJ2-7
TGCAGCGTTGAACCCGAGTCGGGACAGGGGAACTACGAGCAGTACTTC
CSVEPESGQGNYEQYF
>-|TRBV6-1|-|TRBJ1-5
TGTGCCAGCAGTGAGGTGGGACACCTCCTGGATCAGCCCCAGCATTTT
CASSEVGHLLDQPQHF
>TRBD1|TRBV5-5|many|TRBJ1-1
TGTGCCAGCAGCTTGAGTGTGGGACAGGGATCCCAAGCTTTCTTT
CASSLSVGQGSQAFF
>-|TRBV28|many|TRBJ1-1
TGTGCCAGCGGCCTTGCGGACGCGGTTGAAGCTTTCTTT
CASGLADAVEAFF
>TRBD2|TRBV29-1|many|TRBJ2-7
TGCAGCATCACTAGCGGGGGGTACGAGCAGTACTTC
CSITSGGYEQYF